This TCR beta chain was retrieved from a study of shared clonotypes between healthy human individuals. The overall study: Donors had three CD4 naive, three CD4 memory, two CD8 naive and one CD8 memory plate apiece. Study-wide points: The generation probabilities recorded for non-shared clonotypes fell below those of clonotypes shared by all four donors.

Sequencing was performed with immunoSEQ multiplex PCR; in TCRdb, only in-frame clones are kept and a portion is missing. Among some 1 million clones listed, more than 60% were seen once. On this clone itself: Its antigen is as yet unknown.

This CDR3 is 11 amino acids long. Trimming cost V 5 bases and J 8 bases, with 12 bases left between them. CDR1 is GTSNPN and CDR2 is SVGIG in the germline V gene (reference sequence). The receptor was derived from a man aged 18 to 29 in good health. The chain uses TRBV30 and TRBJ1-2; no firm D call. What was sequenced was memory CD4+ T cells sorted from blood. Specified subset: CD45RA-negative fraction. CDR3 sequence (DNA): TGTGCCTGGTCGGCTTCTAGAGGCTACACCTTC. It is translated as CAWSASRGYTF.